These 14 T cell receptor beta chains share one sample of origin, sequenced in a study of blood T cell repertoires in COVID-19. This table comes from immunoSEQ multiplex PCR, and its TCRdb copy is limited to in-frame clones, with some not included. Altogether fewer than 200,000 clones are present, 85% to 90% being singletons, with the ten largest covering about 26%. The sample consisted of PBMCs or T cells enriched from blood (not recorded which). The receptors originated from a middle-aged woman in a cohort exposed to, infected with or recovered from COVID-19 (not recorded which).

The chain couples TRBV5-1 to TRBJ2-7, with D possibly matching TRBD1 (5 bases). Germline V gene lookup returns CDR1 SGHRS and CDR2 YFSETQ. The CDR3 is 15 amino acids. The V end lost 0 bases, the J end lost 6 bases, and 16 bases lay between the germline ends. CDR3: CASSLVGQGSCEQYF. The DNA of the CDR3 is TGCGCCAGCAGCTTGGTGGGGCAGGGATCATGCGAGCAGTACTTC.

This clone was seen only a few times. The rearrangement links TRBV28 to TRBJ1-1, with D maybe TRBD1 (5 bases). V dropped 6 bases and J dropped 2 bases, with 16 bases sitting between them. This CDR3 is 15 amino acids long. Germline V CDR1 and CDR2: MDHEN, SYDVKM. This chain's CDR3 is CASRWNNRGNTEAFF. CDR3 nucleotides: TGTGCCAGCAGATGGAACAATAGGGGAAACACTGAAGCTTTCTTT. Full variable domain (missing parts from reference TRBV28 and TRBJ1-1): DVKVTQSSRYLVKRTGEKVFLECVQDMDHENMFWYRQDPGLGLRLIYFSYDVKMKEKGDIPEGYSVSREKKERFSLILESASTNQTSMYLCASRWNNRGNTEAFFGQGTRLTVV.

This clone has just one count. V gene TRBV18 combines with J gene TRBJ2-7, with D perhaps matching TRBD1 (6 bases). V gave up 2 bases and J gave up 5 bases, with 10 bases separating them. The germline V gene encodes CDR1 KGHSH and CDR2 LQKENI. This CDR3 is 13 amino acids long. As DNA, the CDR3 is TGTGCCAGCTCACCAATAGGGGGAAACGAGCAGTACTTC. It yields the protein CASSPIGGNEQYF.

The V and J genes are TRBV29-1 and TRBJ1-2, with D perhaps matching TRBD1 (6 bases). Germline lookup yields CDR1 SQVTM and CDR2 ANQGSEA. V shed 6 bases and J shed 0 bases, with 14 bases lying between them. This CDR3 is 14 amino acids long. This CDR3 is CSVERTEPNYGYTF. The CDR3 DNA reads TGCAGCGTGGAAAGGACAGAACCTAACTATGGCTACACCTTC.

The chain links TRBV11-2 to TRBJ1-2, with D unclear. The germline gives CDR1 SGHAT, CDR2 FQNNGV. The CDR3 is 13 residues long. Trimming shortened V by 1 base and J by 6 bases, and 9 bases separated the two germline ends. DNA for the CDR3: TGTGCCAGCAGCTTAGGCAGGCCCGATGGCTACACCTTC. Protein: CASSLGRPDGYTF.

Here the CDR3 DNA reads TGTGCCACCAGCAGATACCAGGGGGCCCTGGATGAAAAACTGTTTTTT. Amino acids: CATSRYQGALDEKLFF. V is TRBV15 and J is TRBJ1-4; TRBD1 aligns across 8 bases. The ends lost 2 bases at V and 6 bases at J; junction bases unmatched: 8. The CDR3 runs 16 residues. From germline, CDR1 is LNHNV and CDR2 YYDKDF (reference sequence).

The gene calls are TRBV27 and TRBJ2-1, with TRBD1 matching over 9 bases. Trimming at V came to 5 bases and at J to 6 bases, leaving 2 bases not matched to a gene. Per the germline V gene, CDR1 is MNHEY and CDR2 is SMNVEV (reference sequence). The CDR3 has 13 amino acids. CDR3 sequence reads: CASSLGQGNEQFF. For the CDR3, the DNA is TGTGCCAGCAGTCTGGGACAGGGCAATGAGCAGTTCTTC.

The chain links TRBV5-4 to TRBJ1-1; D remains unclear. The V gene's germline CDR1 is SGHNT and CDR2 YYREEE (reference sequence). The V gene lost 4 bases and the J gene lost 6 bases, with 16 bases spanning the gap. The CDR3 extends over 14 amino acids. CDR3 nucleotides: TGTGCCAGCAGCCCTAGGCAGACCACTCCTGAAGCTTTCTTT. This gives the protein CASSPRQTTPEAFF.

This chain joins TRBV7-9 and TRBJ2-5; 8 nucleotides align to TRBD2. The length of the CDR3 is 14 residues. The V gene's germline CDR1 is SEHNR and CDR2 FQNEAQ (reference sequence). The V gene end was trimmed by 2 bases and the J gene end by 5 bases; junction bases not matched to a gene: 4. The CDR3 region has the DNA TGTGCCAGCAGCTTACGGGGGGGCCTTGAGACCCAGTACTTC. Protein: CASSLRGGLETQYF.

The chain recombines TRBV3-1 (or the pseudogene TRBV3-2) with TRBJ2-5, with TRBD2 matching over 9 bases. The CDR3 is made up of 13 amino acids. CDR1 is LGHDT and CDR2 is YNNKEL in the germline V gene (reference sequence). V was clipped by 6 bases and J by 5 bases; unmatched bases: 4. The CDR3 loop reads CASRVSGSETQYF. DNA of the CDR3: TGTGCCAGCAGGGTTAGCGGGAGTGAGACCCAGTACTTC.

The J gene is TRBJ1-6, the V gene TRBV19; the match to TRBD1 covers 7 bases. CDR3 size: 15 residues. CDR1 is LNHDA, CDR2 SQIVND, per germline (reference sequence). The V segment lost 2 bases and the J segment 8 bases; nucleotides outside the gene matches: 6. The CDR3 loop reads CASSIRQGGYSPLHF. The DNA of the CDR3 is TGTGCCAGTAGTATAAGGCAGGGGGGTTATTCACCCCTCCACTTT.

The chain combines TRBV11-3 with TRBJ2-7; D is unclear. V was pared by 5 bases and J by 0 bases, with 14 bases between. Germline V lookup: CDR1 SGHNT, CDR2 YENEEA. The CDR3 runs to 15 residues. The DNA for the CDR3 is TGTGCCAGCAGCACCCGAGAGATAAGCTCCTACGAGCAGTACTTC. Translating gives CASSTREISSYEQYF.

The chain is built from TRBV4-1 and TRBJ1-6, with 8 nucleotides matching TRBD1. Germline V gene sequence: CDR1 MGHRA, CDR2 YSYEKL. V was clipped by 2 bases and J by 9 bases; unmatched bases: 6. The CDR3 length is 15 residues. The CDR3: CASSQTIRGPSPLHF. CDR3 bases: TGCGCCAGCAGCCAAACGATCAGGGGGCCTTCACCCCTCCACTTT.

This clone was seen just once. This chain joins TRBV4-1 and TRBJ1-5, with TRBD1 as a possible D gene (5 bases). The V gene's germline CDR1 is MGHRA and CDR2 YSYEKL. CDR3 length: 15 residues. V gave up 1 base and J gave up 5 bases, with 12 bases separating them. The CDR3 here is CASSQVPGGDQPQHF. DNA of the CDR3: TGCGCCAGCAGCCAAGTACCGGGGGGAGATCAGCCCCAGCATTTT.